These 19 T cell receptor beta chains share one sample of origin, sequenced in a study of blood T cell repertoires in COVID-19. Some clones are missing from TCRdb's copy, which holds only in-frame ones; the method was immunoSEQ multiplex PCR. The sample contains about 200,000 clones, approximately 91% of which appear only once. Sample: peripheral blood. The receptors come from a woman between 40 and 55 years old with acute or convalescent COVID-19.

In nucleotides, the CDR3 is TGTGCCAGCAGAATTATTTGGAACACTGAAGCTTTCTTT. It yields the protein CASRIIWNTEAFF. The V gene is TRBV2, the J gene TRBJ1-1; D is unclear. Deletions cut 6 bases from V and 1 base from J, with 9 bases between. Germline V gene lookup returns CDR1 SNHLY and CDR2 FYNNEI. There are 13 residues in the CDR3.

This chain joins TRBV2 and TRBJ1-5; D perhaps matches TRBD1 (5 bases). Germline V lookup: CDR1 SNHLY, CDR2 FYNNEI. The CDR3 has 14 residues. The V and J ends lost 6 bases and 4 bases respectively, with 13 bases between them. Here the CDR3 DNA reads TGTGCCAGCAGAAGAAGACAGCAGAATCAGCCCCAGCATTTT. Encoded protein: CASRRRQQNQPQHF.

This clone has a single count. V usage is TRBV9 and J usage is TRBJ1-2; the match to TRBD1 covers 10 bases. This CDR3 has 17 amino acids. With 4 bases clipped from V and 6 bases from J, the junction kept 15 bases outside the gene matches. CDR1 and CDR2 from the germline V gene are SGDLS and YYNGEE. The chain's CDR3 is CASSNLLIVGQGHGYTF. The CDR3 nucleotides are TGTGCCAGCAGCAACCTCTTAATAGTGGGACAGGGGCATGGCTACACCTTC. Based on the CDR3 plus reference TRBV9 and TRBJ1-2, the full variable domain is DSGVTQTPKHLITATGQRVTLRCSPRSGDLSVYWYQQSLDQGLQFLIQYYNGEERAKGNILERFSAQQFPDLHSELNLSSLELGDSALYFCASSNLLIVGQGHGYTFGSGTRLTVV.

The chain recombines TRBV9 with TRBJ1-5, with D possibly being TRBD1 (6 bases). Trimming stripped 3 bases from V and 2 bases from J, with 12 bases between. Germline CDR1 SGDLS, CDR2 YYNGEE. The CDR3 is made up of 15 amino acids. The CDR3 here is CASSAQGLGNQPQHF. In nucleotides, the CDR3 is TGTGCCAGCAGCGCTCAGGGGTTGGGCAATCAGCCCCAGCATTTT.

This sequence joins TRBV5-1 and TRBJ2-5; a weak D match, TRBD1 (5 bases). Between the trimmed V and J ends, which lost 6 bases and 5 bases, there was a span of 26 bases. The CDR3 runs 17 residues. The V gene's germline CDR1 is SGHRS and CDR2 YFSETQ. The CDR3 DNA sequence: TGCGCCAGCACCTGGTTTCTACCCGTGGGGCGCTCGGAGACCCAGTACTTC. Encoded protein: CASTWFLPVGRSETQYF.

The chain combines TRBV19 with TRBJ1-2; 9 bases are a match to TRBD1. Per germline, CDR1 LNHDA and CDR2 SQIVND (reference sequence). With V trimmed by 2 bases and J by 5 bases, 3 bases remained unmatched. The CDR3 length is 14 residues. The CDR3 reads CASSIYRGQYGYTF. The DNA for the CDR3 is TGTGCCAGTAGTATATACAGGGGGCAATATGGCTACACCTTC.

This clone was seen just once. This rearrangement joins TRBV28 to TRBJ1-5, with D possibly TRBD1 on 5 matching bases. The germline V and J ends were trimmed by 6 bases and 6 bases, with 21 bases remaining between them. CDR3 length: 16 amino acids. Germline CDR1 MDHEN, CDR2 SYDVKM. The CDR3 sequence: CASSFRDLAGRQPQHF. The CDR3 DNA is TGTGCCAGCAGCTTTAGGGACCTCGCGGGGCGTCAGCCCCAGCATTTT.

Worth noting for this clone: Distinct nucleotide sequences in the sample also encode this CDR3. The rearrangement links TRBV3-1 (or the pseudogene TRBV3-2) to TRBJ2-2; the match to TRBD2 covers 7 bases. V trimming: 4 bases; J trimming: 4 bases; junction bases outside the gene matches: 0. The germline CDR1 and CDR2 sequences are LGHDT and YNNKEL (reference sequence). The CDR3 is made up of 13 amino acids. The CDR3 DNA reads as TGTGCCAGCAGCCGGGAGGGCACCGGGGAGCTGTTTTTT. As protein: CASSREGTGELFF.

The chain is built from TRBV27 and TRBJ1-2; D not resolved. Trimming took off 0 bases at V and 7 bases at J, with 21 bases between the two ends. Germline lookup yields CDR1 MNHEY and CDR2 SMNVEV (reference sequence). This CDR3 has 17 amino acids. CDR3 protein: CASSLSKEGRPWRGYTF. DNA for the CDR3: TGTGCCAGCAGTTTATCCAAAGAGGGTAGGCCCTGGCGTGGCTACACCTTC.

The CDR3 DNA follows: TGTGCCAGCAGCTTAGGACAGAGCTCCTACAATGAGCAGTTCTTC. The encoded protein is CASSLGQSSYNEQFF. The chain carries TRBV11-3 and TRBJ2-1; the D gene is possibly TRBD1 (5 bases). The CDR3 is made up of 15 amino acids. Germline CDR1 SGHNT, CDR2 YENEEA. The V end was cut by 1 base, the J end by 0 bases, with 7 bases between.

The V gene is TRBV13, the J gene TRBJ1-1; weak D call: TRBD1 (6 bases). V was cut by 4 bases and J by 0 bases, with 15 bases left in between. The CDR3 is 16 residues long. CDR1 PRHDT and CDR2 FYEKMQ come from the germline V gene (reference sequence). The CDR3 nucleotides are TGTGCCAGCAGCTCCGGGACATTGGGGGTGAACACTGAAGCTTTCTTT. Its translation: CASSSGTLGVNTEAFF.

This chain joins TRBV5-1 and TRBJ1-2; 7 bases match TRBD1. Germline CDR1 and CDR2: SGHRS and YFSETQ. With V trimmed by 0 bases and J by 6 bases, 5 bases remained unmatched. The CDR3 sequence is 14 residues long. The CDR3 protein is CASSLVAGGHGYTF. DNA of the CDR3: TGCGCCAGCAGCTTGGTCGCAGGGGGTCATGGCTACACCTTC. Full variable domain (remainder filled in from reference TRBV5-1 and TRBJ1-2): KAGVTQTPRYLIKTRGQQVTLSCSPISGHRSVSWYQQTPGQGLQFLFEYFSETQRNKGNFPGRFSGRQFSNSRSEMNVSTLELGDSALYLCASSLVAGGHGYTFGSGTRLTVV.

A few counts support this clone. The CDR3 is CSVATSPGVYTEAFF. The CDR3 DNA is TGCAGCGTTGCAACCAGTCCAGGCGTCTACACTGAAGCTTTCTTT. The chain uses TRBV29-1 and TRBJ1-1; no reliable D call. Germline assignment: CDR1 SQVTM and CDR2 ANQGSEA. The ends were cut back, 4 bases at V and 3 bases at J, with 18 bases in the middle. The CDR3 spans 15 residues.

This clone was found once. The J gene is TRBJ2-2, the V gene TRBV2; a weak D match, TRBD2 (6 bases). CDR1 is SNHLY and CDR2 is FYNNEI in the germline V gene. There are 15 residues in the CDR3. Trimming shortened V by 1 base and J by 2 bases, and 8 bases separated the two germline ends. As DNA, the CDR3 is TGTGCCAGCAGTGAAGGGACTACTAACACCGGGGAGCTGTTTTTT. This codes for CASSEGTTNTGELFF.

This clone was picked up one time. The chain joins TRBV19 to TRBJ1-5; no firm D call. CDR1 LNHDA and CDR2 SQIVND come from the germline V gene (reference sequence). The ends were cut back, 1 base at V and 1 base at J, with 17 bases in the middle. There are 18 residues in the CDR3. CDR3 DNA: TGTGCCAGTAGTATAGTTCCGGTGAGAGTTCAAAGCAATCAGCCCCAGCATTTT. It is translated as CASSIVPVRVQSNQPQHF.

Note on this clone: The same CDR3 also results from other DNA sequences found in this sample. This sequence joins TRBV12-3 or TRBV12-4 and TRBJ2-2; D is ambiguous. The CDR3 has 13 residues. Trimming cost V 3 bases and J 4 bases, with 6 bases left between them. The CDR3 DNA reads as TGTGCCAGCAGTTTCGCGTCCACCGGGGAGCTGTTTTTT. Its protein is CASSFASTGELFF.

This rearrangement joins TRBV18 to TRBJ1-3, with D possibly TRBD1 on 6 matching bases. This CDR3 comprises 15 residues. From germline, CDR1 is KGHSH and CDR2 LQKENI. Trimming left V 4 bases short and J 2 bases short, with 12 bases between. Written as DNA, the CDR3 is TGTGCCAGCTCACGCGAGGGGGTCCCTGGAAACACCATATATTTT. Amino acids: CASSREGVPGNTIYF.

The chain employs TRBV6-5 and TRBJ1-2; 9 bases agree with TRBD1. Germline V gene lookup returns CDR1 MNHEY and CDR2 SVGAGI. This CDR3 has 15 residues. V lost 6 bases and J lost 1; bases outside the gene matches: 6. This CDR3 is CASSSGQGRNYGYTF. The CDR3 DNA follows: TGTGCCAGCAGCTCTGGACAGGGGCGTAACTATGGCTACACCTTC.

The chain combines TRBV5-1 with TRBJ2-3; TRBD2 agrees at 9 bases. CDR1 SGHRS and CDR2 YFSETQ come from the germline V gene. V trimming: 1 base; J trimming: 4 bases; junction bases outside the gene matches: 10. The CDR3 extends over 17 amino acids. CDR3 loop: CASSLRGSGGVSDTQYF. The CDR3 nucleotides are TGCGCCAGCAGCTTGAGGGGTAGCGGGGGAGTGTCAGATACGCAGTATTTT.